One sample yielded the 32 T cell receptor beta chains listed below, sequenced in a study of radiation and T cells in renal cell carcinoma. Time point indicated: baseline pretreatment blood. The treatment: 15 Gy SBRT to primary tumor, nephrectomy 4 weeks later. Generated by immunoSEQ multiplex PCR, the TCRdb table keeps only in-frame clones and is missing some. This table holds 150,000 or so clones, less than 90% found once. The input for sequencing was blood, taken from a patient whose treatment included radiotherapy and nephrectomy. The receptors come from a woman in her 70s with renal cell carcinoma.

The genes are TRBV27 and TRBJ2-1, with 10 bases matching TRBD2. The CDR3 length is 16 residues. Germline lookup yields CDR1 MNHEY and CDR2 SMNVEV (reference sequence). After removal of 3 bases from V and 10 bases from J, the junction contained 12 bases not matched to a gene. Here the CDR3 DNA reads TGTGCCAGCAGTTTTCCGCGAGCGGGGGGGCCATACGAGCAGTTCTTC. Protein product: CASSFPRAGGPYEQFF.

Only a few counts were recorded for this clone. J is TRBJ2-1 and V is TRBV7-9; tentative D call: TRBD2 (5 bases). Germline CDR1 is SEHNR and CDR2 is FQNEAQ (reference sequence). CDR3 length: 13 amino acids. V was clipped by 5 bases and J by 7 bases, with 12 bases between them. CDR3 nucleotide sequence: TGTGCCAGCAGCCGGAGCCCGGGAAATGAGCAGTTCTTC. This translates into CASSRSPGNEQFF.

The chain's CDR3 is CASPPRGKNTGELFF. DNA of the CDR3: TGTGCCAGCCCTCCCAGGGGAAAGAACACCGGGGAGCTGTTTTTT. The genes are TRBV7-9 and TRBJ2-2, with a possible D match to TRBD1 (6 bases). The germline V and J ends were trimmed by 8 bases and 1 base, with 14 bases remaining between them. This CDR3 has 15 residues. Germline V gives CDR1 SEHNR, CDR2 FQNEAQ (reference sequence).

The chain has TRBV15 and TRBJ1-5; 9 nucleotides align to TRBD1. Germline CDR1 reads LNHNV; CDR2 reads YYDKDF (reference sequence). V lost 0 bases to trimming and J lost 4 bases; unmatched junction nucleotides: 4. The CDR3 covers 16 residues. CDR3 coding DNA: TGTGCCACCAGCAGAGACGGGGGACAGGGTAATCAGCCCCAGCATTTT. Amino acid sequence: CATSRDGGQGNQPQHF.

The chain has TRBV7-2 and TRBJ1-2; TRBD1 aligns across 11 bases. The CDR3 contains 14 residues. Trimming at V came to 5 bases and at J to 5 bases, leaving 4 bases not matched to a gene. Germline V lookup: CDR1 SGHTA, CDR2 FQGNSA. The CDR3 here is CASSPGQGAYGYTF. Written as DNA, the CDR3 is TGTGCCAGCAGCCCAGGACAGGGGGCGTATGGCTACACCTTC.

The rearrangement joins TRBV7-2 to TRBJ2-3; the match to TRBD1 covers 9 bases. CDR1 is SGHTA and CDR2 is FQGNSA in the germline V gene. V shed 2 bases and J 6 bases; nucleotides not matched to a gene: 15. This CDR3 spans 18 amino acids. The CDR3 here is CASSLRRGWGQGRDTQYF. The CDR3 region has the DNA TGTGCCAGCAGCTTAAGGCGGGGTTGGGGACAGGGAAGGGATACGCAGTATTTT.

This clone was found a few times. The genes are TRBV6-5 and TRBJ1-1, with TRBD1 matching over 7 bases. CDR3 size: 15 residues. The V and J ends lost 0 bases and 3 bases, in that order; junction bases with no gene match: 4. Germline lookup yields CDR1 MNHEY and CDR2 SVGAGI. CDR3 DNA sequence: TGTGCCAGCAGTTACTCGATTCAGGGGGACACTGAAGCTTTCTTT. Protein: CASSYSIQGDTEAFF.

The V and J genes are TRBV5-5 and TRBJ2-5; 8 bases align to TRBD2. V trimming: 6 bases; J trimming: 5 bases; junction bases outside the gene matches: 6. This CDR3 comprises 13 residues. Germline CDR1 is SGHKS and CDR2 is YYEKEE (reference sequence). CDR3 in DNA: TGTGCCAGCACTAGCGGGTACCCGGAGACCCAGTACTTC. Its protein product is CASTSGYPETQYF.

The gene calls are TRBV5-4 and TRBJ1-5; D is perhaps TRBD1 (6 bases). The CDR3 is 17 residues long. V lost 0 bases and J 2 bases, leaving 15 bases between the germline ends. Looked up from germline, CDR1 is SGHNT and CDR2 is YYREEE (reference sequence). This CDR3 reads CASSLGGGNPGNQPQHF. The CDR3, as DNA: TGTGCCAGCAGCTTGGGAGGGGGGAATCCGGGCAATCAGCCCCAGCATTTT.

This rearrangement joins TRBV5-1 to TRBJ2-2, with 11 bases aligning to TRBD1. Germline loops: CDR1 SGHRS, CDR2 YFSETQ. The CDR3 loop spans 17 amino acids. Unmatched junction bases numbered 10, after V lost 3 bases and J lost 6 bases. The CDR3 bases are TGCGCCAGCAGCTCAAATCCGGGACAGGGGGAGGCCGGGGAGCTGTTTTTT. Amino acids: CASSSNPGQGEAGELFF.

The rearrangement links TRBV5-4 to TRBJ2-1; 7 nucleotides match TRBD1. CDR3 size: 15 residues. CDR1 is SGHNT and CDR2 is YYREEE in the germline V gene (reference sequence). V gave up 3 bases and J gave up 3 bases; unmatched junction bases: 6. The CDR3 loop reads CASSSNRGHYNEQFF. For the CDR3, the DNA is TGTGCCAGCAGCTCGAACAGGGGACACTACAATGAGCAGTTCTTC.

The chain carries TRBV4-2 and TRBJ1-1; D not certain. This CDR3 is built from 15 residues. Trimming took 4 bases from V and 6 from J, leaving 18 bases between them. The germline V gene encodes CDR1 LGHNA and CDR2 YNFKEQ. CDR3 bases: TGTGCCAGCAGCCTAGCCGGGCCTGGGCCCCCTGAAGCTTTCTTT. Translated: CASSLAGPGPPEAFF.

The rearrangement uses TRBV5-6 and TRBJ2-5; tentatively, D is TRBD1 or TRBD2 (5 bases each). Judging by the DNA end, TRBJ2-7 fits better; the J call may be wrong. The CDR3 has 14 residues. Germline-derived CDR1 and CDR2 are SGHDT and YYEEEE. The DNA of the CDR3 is TGTGCCAGCAGCTTGGGGGACGGTCTCTACGAGCAGTACTTC. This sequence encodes CASSLGDGLYEQYF.

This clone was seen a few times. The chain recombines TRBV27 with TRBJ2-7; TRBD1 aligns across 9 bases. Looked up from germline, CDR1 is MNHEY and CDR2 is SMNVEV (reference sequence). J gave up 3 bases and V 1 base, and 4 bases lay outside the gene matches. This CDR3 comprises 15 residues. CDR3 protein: CASSLYGTGLYEQYF. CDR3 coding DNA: TGTGCCAGCAGTTTATACGGGACAGGGCTCTACGAGCAGTACTTC.

CDR3 nucleotide sequence: TGCGCCAGCAGCCTGCCGGGACTCAGAGATACGCAGTATTTT. It yields the protein CASSLPGLRDTQYF. The chain joins TRBV4-1 to TRBJ2-3, with D possibly matching TRBD2 (6 bases). Germline CDR1 and CDR2: MGHRA and YSYEKL. Trimming took 4 bases from V and 5 from J, leaving 13 bases between them. The CDR3 sequence is 14 residues long.

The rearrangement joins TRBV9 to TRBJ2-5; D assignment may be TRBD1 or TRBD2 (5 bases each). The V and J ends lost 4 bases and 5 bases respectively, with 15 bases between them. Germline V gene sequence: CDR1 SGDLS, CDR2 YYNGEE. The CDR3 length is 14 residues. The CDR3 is CASSPGTEWETQYF. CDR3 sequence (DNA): TGTGCCAGCAGCCCCGGGACGGAATGGGAGACCCAGTACTTC.

CDR3 loop: CASSLFAGPPEAFF. The CDR3 region has the DNA TGTGCCAGCAGCCTCTTCGCAGGGCCCCCTGAAGCTTTCTTT. V and J are TRBV7-9 and TRBJ1-1; tentatively, D is TRBD1 (5 bases). V lost 5 bases and J 6 bases, leaving 16 bases between the germline ends. The CDR3 covers 14 residues. The germline V gene encodes CDR1 SEHNR and CDR2 FQNEAQ (reference sequence). Full variable domain (rest looked up from reference TRBV7-9 and TRBJ1-1): DTGVSQNPRHKITKRGQNVTFRCDPISEHNRLYWYRQTLGQGPEFLTYFQNEAQLEKSRLLSDRFSAERPKGSFSTLEIQRTEQGDSAMYLCASSLFAGPPEAFFGQGTRLTVV.

The CDR3 coding sequence is TGTGCCAGCAGCTACCAGCGACACCGATCCGGGGAGCTGTTTTTT. This sequence encodes CASSYQRHRSGELFF. The gene calls are TRBV7-2 and TRBJ2-2, with D uncertain. The V gene lost 4 bases and the J gene lost 6 bases, with 15 bases spanning the gap. Germline V gene lookup returns CDR1 SGHTA and CDR2 FQGNSA. The CDR3 is 15 residues long.

This CDR3 is CASISPLYSGEQYF. The CDR3, as DNA: TGCGCCAGCATATCTCCCCTCTACTCGGGCGAGCAGTACTTC. The chain recombines TRBV10-1 with TRBJ2-7; D not certain. Per germline, CDR1 WNHNN and CDR2 SYGVQD (reference sequence). This CDR3 has 14 residues. V was cut by 7 bases and J by 6 bases, with 19 bases left in between.

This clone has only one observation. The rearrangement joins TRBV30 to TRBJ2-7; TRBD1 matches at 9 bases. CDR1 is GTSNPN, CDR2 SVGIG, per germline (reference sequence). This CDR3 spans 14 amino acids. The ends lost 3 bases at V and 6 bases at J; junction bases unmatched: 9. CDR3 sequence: CAWSQGTGRGEQYF. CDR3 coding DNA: TGTGCCTGGAGCCAAGGGACAGGGAGGGGCGAGCAGTACTTC.

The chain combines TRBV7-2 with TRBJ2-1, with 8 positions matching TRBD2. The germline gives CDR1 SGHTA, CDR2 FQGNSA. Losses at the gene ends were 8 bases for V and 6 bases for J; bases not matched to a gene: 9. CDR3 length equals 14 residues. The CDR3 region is CASSRGGLINEQFF. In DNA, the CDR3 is TGTGCCAGCTCCCGGGGGGGGCTTATCAATGAGCAGTTCTTC.

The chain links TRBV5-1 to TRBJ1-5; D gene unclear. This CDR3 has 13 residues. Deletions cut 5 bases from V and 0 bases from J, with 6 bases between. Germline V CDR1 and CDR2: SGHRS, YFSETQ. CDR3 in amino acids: CASRTNSNQPQHF. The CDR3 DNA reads TGCGCCAGCAGGACAAATAGCAATCAGCCCCAGCATTTT.

The CDR3 here is CASSVAVGGAADTQYF. The CDR3 region has the DNA TGTGCCAGCAGCGTAGCTGTGGGGGGGGCCGCAGATACGCAGTATTTT. This chain links TRBV9 with TRBJ2-3; a possible D gene is TRBD2 (7 bases). Trimming cost V 0 bases and J 4 bases, with 15 bases left between them. Per germline, CDR1 SGDLS and CDR2 YYNGEE. The CDR3 length is 16 residues.

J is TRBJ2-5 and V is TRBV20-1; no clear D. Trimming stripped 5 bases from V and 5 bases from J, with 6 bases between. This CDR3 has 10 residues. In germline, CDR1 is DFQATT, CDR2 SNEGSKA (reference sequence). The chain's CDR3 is CSALSETQYF. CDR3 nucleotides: TGCAGTGCTCTATCGGAGACCCAGTACTTC.

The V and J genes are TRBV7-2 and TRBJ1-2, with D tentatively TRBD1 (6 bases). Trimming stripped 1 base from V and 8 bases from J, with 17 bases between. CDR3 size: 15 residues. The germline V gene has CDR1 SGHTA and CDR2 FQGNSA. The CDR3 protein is CASSLDWQGIRGYTF. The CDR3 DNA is TGTGCCAGCAGCTTAGATTGGCAGGGGATAAGGGGCTACACCTTC.

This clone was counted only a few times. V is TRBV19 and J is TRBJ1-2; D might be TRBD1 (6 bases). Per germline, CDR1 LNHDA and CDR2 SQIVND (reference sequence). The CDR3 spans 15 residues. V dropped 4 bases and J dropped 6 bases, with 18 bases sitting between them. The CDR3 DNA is TGTGCCAGTAGTAAGCCTACAGGGTACAGCGATGGCTACACCTTC. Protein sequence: CASSKPTGYSDGYTF.

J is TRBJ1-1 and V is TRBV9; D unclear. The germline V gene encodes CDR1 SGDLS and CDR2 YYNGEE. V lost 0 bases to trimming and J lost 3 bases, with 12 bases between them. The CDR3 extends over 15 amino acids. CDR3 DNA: TGTGCCAGCAGCGTAGTTCAGTGGTTGGACACTGAAGCTTTCTTT. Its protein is CASSVVQWLDTEAFF.

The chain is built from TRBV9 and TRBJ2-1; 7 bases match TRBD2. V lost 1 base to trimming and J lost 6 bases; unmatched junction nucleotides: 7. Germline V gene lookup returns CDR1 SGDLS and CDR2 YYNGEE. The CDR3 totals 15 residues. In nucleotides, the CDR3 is TGTGCCAGCAGCGTATTTGCTGGCGGGAGCAATGAGCAGTTCTTC. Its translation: CASSVFAGGSNEQFF.

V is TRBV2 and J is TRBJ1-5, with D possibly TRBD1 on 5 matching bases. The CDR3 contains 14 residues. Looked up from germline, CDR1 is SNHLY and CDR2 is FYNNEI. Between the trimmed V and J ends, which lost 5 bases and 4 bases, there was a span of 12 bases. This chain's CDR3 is CASSTRQQNQPQHF. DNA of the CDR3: TGTGCCAGCAGTACCAGACAGCAAAATCAGCCCCAGCATTTT. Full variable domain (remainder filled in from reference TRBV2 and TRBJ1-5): EPEVTQTPSHQVTQMGQEVILRCVPISNHLYFYWYRQILGQKVEFLVSFYNNEISEKSEIFDDQFSVERPDGSNFTLKIRSTKLEDSAMYFCASSTRQQNQPQHFGDGTRLSIL.

The chain's CDR3 is CASSQDRPGLNEQYF. CDR3 bases: TGCGCCAGCAGCCAAGATCGCCCGGGCTTGAACGAGCAGTACTTC. The gene calls are TRBV4-3 and TRBJ2-5, with unresolved D. The J call could be wrong; TRBJ2-7 is a better fit for the DNA end. The length of the CDR3 is 15 residues. Germline V CDR1 and CDR2: LGHNA, YSLEER.

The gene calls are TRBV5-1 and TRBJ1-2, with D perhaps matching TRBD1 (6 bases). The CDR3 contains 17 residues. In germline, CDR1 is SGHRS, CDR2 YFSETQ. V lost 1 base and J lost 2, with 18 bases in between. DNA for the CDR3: TGCGCCAGCAGCTTGAGGGAGGGAGGGGGGCGCAACTATGGCTACACCTTC. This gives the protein CASSLREGGGRNYGYTF.

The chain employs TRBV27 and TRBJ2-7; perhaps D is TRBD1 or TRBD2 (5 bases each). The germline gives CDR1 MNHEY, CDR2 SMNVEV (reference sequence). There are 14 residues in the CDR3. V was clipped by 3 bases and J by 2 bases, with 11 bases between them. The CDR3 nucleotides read TGTGCCAGCAGTTTCCGGGAAGGGGCCTACGAGCAGTACTTC. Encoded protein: CASSFREGAYEQYF.